These T cell receptor beta chains were read from a single sample in a study of tumor and adjacent non-tumor tissue in lung cancer. TCRdb reprocessed the multiplex PCR reads via MiXCR and lists one record per CDR3 protein. The table lists 70,000 to 90,000 distinct CDR3 sequences, about four fifths of them singletons, with 45% to 55% in the top ten. Sequenced sample: distant non-tumor lung tissue. The receptors were gathered from a man aged 55 to 70 with non-small cell lung cancer. Each CDR3 is given with its conserved first and last residue. Each record gives: D gene, V gene, J gene, clone size, CDR3 length, CDR3 DNA, CDR3 protein. A D gene is named only where the DNA matches it firmly. The size entry is marked missing in some rows and otherwise reads once, few, many or a size class.

D gene: .; V gene: TRBV6-5; J gene: TRBJ2-7; clone size: .; CDR3 length: 16; CDR3 DNA: TGTACCAACAGTTACACCTCGACAGGTGCCTCCTACGAGCAATGCTTC; CDR3 protein: CTNSYTSTGASYEQCF
D gene: .; V gene: TRBV11-2; J gene: TRBJ1-1; clone size: .; CDR3 length: 14; CDR3 DNA: TGTGTCGGCAACTTAATCGGGAGGGGCACTGAAGCTATCTTT; CDR3 protein: CVGNLIGRGTEAIF
D gene: .; V gene: TRBV29-1; J gene: TRBJ2-7; clone size: .; CDR3 length: 13; CDR3 DNA: TGCAGTGTTGAACTGCCGAATTCCTACGAGCAGTACTTC; CDR3 protein: CSVELPNSYEQYF
D gene: TRBD1; V gene: TRBV6-5; J gene: TRBJ2-1; clone size: .; CDR3 length: 15; CDR3 DNA: TGTGCCAGCAGTTACTTTCCGGGACAGGGTTATGATCAGTTCTTC; CDR3 protein: CASSYFPGQGYDQFF
D gene: TRBD2; V gene: TRBV6-5; J gene: TRBJ2-6; clone size: .; CDR3 length: 17; CDR3 DNA: TGTCCCTGCAGCCTAGCGGGAGTCAGCTCTGGGGCCAACGTCCTGACTTTC; CDR3 protein: CPCSLAGVSSGANVLTF
D gene: .; V gene: TRBV11-2; J gene: TRBJ1-1; clone size: .; CDR3 length: 13; CDR3 DNA: TGTGTCGGCAGCTTGCAAGGAGGTCGTGAAGCTTTCTTT; CDR3 protein: CVGSLQGGREAFF
D gene: .; V gene: TRBV28; J gene: TRBJ1-5; clone size: many; CDR3 length: 15; CDR3 DNA: TGTGCCAGCAGTTTAGGGTGGGCAGACAATCAGCCCCAGCATTTT; CDR3 protein: CASSLGWADNQPQHF
D gene: TRBD1; V gene: TRBV5-1; J gene: TRBJ2-3; clone size: .; CDR3 length: 16; CDR3 DNA: TGCACCAGCAGTTTGGGGACAGCCCTTAGCACAGATACGCAGTATTTT; CDR3 protein: CTSSLGTALSTDTQYF
D gene: .; V gene: TRBV7-9; J gene: TRBJ1-5; clone size: .; CDR3 length: 12; CDR3 DNA: TGTGCCAGCAGCGTTGGCAACCGACTCCAGCATTTT; CDR3 protein: CASSVGNRLQHF
D gene: .; V gene: TRBV11-3; J gene: TRBJ2-2; clone size: .; CDR3 length: 16; CDR3 DNA: TGTGCCAGGAGCTTAGCTACCATTACGAACACCGGGGAGCTGTTTTTT; CDR3 protein: CARSLATITNTGELFF
D gene: .; V gene: TRBV20-1; J gene: TRBJ1-2; clone size: .; CDR3 length: 13; CDR3 DNA: TGCAGTCTCCTACACGCACGGAACTATGGCTACACCTTC; CDR3 protein: CSLLHARNYGYTF
D gene: .; V gene: TRBV11-3; J gene: TRBJ2-1; clone size: .; CDR3 length: 15; CDR3 DNA: TGTACTAGCACCCCAACTAGCAGGGGGGCCCATGAGCAGTTCTTC; CDR3 protein: CTSTPTSRGAHEQFF
D gene: .; V gene: TRBV6-5; J gene: TRBJ1-2; clone size: .; CDR3 length: 14; CDR3 DNA: TGTGCCAGCGATAGATCCGGGATCAACTATGGCTACACCTTC; CDR3 protein: CASDRSGINYGYTF
D gene: .; V gene: TRBV7-3; J gene: TRBJ1-3; clone size: .; CDR3 length: 15; CDR3 DNA: TGTGCCAGCAGCTTATCAGGGTGCCTCGGAAACACCATATATTTT; CDR3 protein: CASSLSGCLGNTIYF
D gene: .; V gene: TRBV11-2; J gene: TRBJ2-7; clone size: .; CDR3 length: 15; CDR3 DNA: TGTGCCAGCAGCAGATATGGGACAAGGGGTTTCGAGCAGTACTTC; CDR3 protein: CASSRYGTRGFEQYF
D gene: .; V gene: TRBV19; J gene: TRBJ1-2; clone size: .; CDR3 length: 14; CDR3 DNA: TGTGCCAGTAGTATCTCGGCAGCTAACTATGGCTACACCTTC; CDR3 protein: CASSISAANYGYTF
D gene: TRBD1; V gene: TRBV28; J gene: TRBJ1-1; clone size: many; CDR3 length: 17; CDR3 DNA: TGTGCCAGCAGTTTATTGGGACAGGGGCGAGGGAACACTGAAGCTTTCTTT; CDR3 protein: CASSLLGQGRGNTEAFF
D gene: .; V gene: TRBV6-5; J gene: TRBJ1-1; clone size: .; CDR3 length: 16; CDR3 DNA: TGTGCCAGCAGTTACGCCCAGGGAGGTTTCGGCATTGAAGCTTTCTTT; CDR3 protein: CASSYAQGGFGIEAFF
D gene: TRBD2; V gene: TRBV20-1; J gene: TRBJ2-1; clone size: .; CDR3 length: 18; CDR3 DNA: TGCAGTGCTAGATACGGCGGGGGGCTAGCATGGACTTGGGATGAGCAGTTCTTC; CDR3 protein: CSARYGGGLAWTWDEQFF
D gene: TRBD1; V gene: TRBV9; J gene: TRBJ2-1; clone size: few; CDR3 length: 14; CDR3 DNA: TGTGCCAGCAGCGCCGGGACAGTAGACAATGAGCAGTTCTTC; CDR3 protein: CASSAGTVDNEQFF
D gene: .; V gene: TRBV11-2; J gene: TRBJ1-1; clone size: .; CDR3 length: 13; CDR3 DNA: TGTGCCAGCAGCTTGGGACGAGGAGAGAATGCTTTCTTT; CDR3 protein: CASSLGRGENAFF
D gene: TRBD1; V gene: TRBV4-1; J gene: TRBJ1-2; clone size: .; CDR3 length: 16; CDR3 DNA: TGCGCCAGCAGCCCCCGTGGAACAGGGGAATACTATGGTTACACCTTC; CDR3 protein: CASSPRGTGEYYGYTF
D gene: .; V gene: TRBV6-2/TRBV6-3; J gene: TRBJ1-5; clone size: .; CDR3 length: 16; CDR3 DNA: TGTGCCAGTAGGTTACAGGGACAAAGCGGGAATCAGCCCCAGCATTTT; CDR3 protein: CASRLQGQSGNQPQHF
D gene: .; V gene: TRBV12-3/TRBV12-4; J gene: TRBJ2-1; clone size: few; CDR3 length: 17; CDR3 DNA: TGTGCCAGCAGTTTTCTGCAGGGGCCTATAGGTGGTCATGGGCAGTTCTTC; CDR3 protein: CASSFLQGPIGGHGQFF
D gene: .; V gene: TRBV6-9; J gene: TRBJ2-1; clone size: .; CDR3 length: 13; CDR3 DNA: TGTGCCAGTAGACCGCACTCCTCGTACGAGCAGTTCTTC; CDR3 protein: CASRPHSSYEQFF
D gene: .; V gene: TRBV20-1; J gene: TRBJ2-7; clone size: .; CDR3 length: 13; CDR3 DNA: TGCAGTGATAGGACGGTAAACTCCTACGAGGAGTACTTC; CDR3 protein: CSDRTVNSYEEYF
D gene: .; V gene: TRBV6-1; J gene: TRBJ1-1; clone size: .; CDR3 length: 14; CDR3 DNA: TGTGCCAGCAGGTCGGGACATGTAAACAATGAAACTTTCTTT; CDR3 protein: CASRSGHVNNETFF
D gene: TRBD2; V gene: TRBV7-9; J gene: TRBJ2-3; clone size: .; CDR3 length: 16; CDR3 DNA: TGTGCCAGCAGCTTAGCACTAGCGGGGCGCACAGATACGCAGTATTTT; CDR3 protein: CASSLALAGRTDTQYF
D gene: .; V gene: TRBV11-2; J gene: TRBJ2-3; clone size: .; CDR3 length: 15; CDR3 DNA: TGTACCAGCAGCTTAGACCGGGATGCAAGAGATACGCAGTATTTT; CDR3 protein: CTSSLDRDARDTQYF
D gene: TRBD2; V gene: TRBV4-1; J gene: TRBJ2-5; clone size: once; CDR3 length: 15; CDR3 DNA: TGCGCCAGCAGGGGCGAGCGGGGGGAGCGAGAGAACCAGTACTTC; CDR3 protein: CASRGERGERENQYF
D gene: TRBD2; V gene: TRBV12-3/TRBV12-4; J gene: TRBJ2-6; clone size: .; CDR3 length: 15; CDR3 DNA: TGTGCCAGCATCCAGGGACTATCTAGGGCCAATGTCCTGACTTTC; CDR3 protein: CASIQGLSRANVLTF
D gene: .; V gene: TRBV4-3; J gene: TRBJ2-1; clone size: .; CDR3 length: 14; CDR3 DNA: TGCGCCAGCAGCCAAGATCAGGGACGGCTTGAGCAGTTCTTC; CDR3 protein: CASSQDQGRLEQFF
D gene: TRBD2; V gene: TRBV20-1; J gene: TRBJ2-7; clone size: once; CDR3 length: 14; CDR3 DNA: TGCAGTCCTCGTGTTGGGACTAAGCTCTACAAGCAGTACTTC; CDR3 protein: CSPRVGTKLYKQYF
D gene: TRBD2; V gene: TRBV6-1; J gene: TRBJ2-2; clone size: .; CDR3 length: 14; CDR3 DNA: TGTGCCAGCAGACTAGCGGGTGACACCGGGGAGCTGTTTTTT; CDR3 protein: CASRLAGDTGELFF
D gene: TRBD1; V gene: TRBV6-6; J gene: TRBJ2-1; clone size: .; CDR3 length: 15; CDR3 DNA: TGTGCCAGCAGTTACCCTTCGACAGGGGAGGATGAGCAGTTCTTC; CDR3 protein: CASSYPSTGEDEQFF
D gene: TRBD1; V gene: TRBV5-5; J gene: TRBJ1-4; clone size: once; CDR3 length: 15; CDR3 DNA: TGTGCCAGCAGCCCGGGGACAGGAGGGGGTTGGGGACTGTTTTTT; CDR3 protein: CASSPGTGGGWGLFF
D gene: .; V gene: TRBV11-2; J gene: TRBJ2-5; clone size: .; CDR3 length: 14; CDR3 DNA: TGTGCCAGCACCTCTGTACAGGTCCAAGAGACCCAGTATTTC; CDR3 protein: CASTSVQVQETQYF
D gene: TRBD1; V gene: TRBV11-2; J gene: TRBJ2-6; clone size: .; CDR3 length: 19; CDR3 DNA: TGTGCCAGCAGTTTAGTTCCAAAGGACAGGCCCTCTGGGGTCAACATCCTGACTTTC; CDR3 protein: CASSLVPKDRPSGVNILTF
D gene: .; V gene: TRBV20-1; J gene: TRBJ2-3; clone size: .; CDR3 length: 14; CDR3 DNA: TGCAGTGCTAGTCCGGATTCAGGCACACATACGCAGTATTTT; CDR3 protein: CSASPDSGTHTQYF
D gene: .; V gene: TRBV4-2; J gene: TRBJ2-3; clone size: .; CDR3 length: 15; CDR3 DNA: TGTGCCAACAGCCACAACTATGGAGTCGCAGATACGCAGTATTTT; CDR3 protein: CANSHNYGVADTQYF
D gene: TRBD2; V gene: TRBV6-5; J gene: TRBJ2-6; clone size: few; CDR3 length: 17; CDR3 DNA: TGTGCTAGCAGCCTAGCGGGAGTCAGCTCTGGGGCCAACGTCCTGAGCTTC; CDR3 protein: CASSLAGVSSGANVLSF
D gene: .; V gene: TRBV20-1; J gene: TRBJ2-7; clone size: .; CDR3 length: 12; CDR3 DNA: TGCAATGCTAGTGCGTTCACCTATGAGCAGTACTTC; CDR3 protein: CNASAFTYEQYF
D gene: TRBD1; V gene: TRBV5-5; J gene: TRBJ1-6; clone size: few; CDR3 length: 17; CDR3 DNA: TGTGCCAGTAGCTCCCGGACAGGTCAAAATGACGCATCACCCCTCCACTTT; CDR3 protein: CASSSRTGQNDASPLHF
D gene: .; V gene: TRBV6-8; J gene: TRBJ2-3; clone size: many; CDR3 length: 11; CDR3 DNA: TGTGCCAGCAGTTGGGCAGATACGCAGTATTTT; CDR3 protein: CASSWADTQYF